One sample yielded the 28 T cell receptor beta chains listed below, sequenced in a study of cytomegalovirus exposure and HLA in healthy donors. PCR used 60 Vbeta primers and 13 Jbeta primers. The data were produced by immunoSEQ multiplex PCR, yet TCRdb's version contains in-frame clones alone and is incomplete. Among about 110,000 clones listed, roughly 82% were seen once. Source material: PBMCs. The receptors were sampled from a woman aged 50 to 65 in good health and CMV-seropositive.

V usage is TRBV7-2 and J usage is TRBJ1-1, with D uncertain. The CDR3 runs to 12 residues. Germline CDR1 is SGHTA and CDR2 is FQGNSA. V lost 4 bases and J 4 bases, leaving 7 bases between the germline ends. The CDR3 sequence: CASSWAGTEAFF. DNA of the CDR3: TGTGCCAGCAGCTGGGCAGGCACTGAAGCTTTCTTT.

The chain joins TRBV5-1 to TRBJ2-7, with TRBD1 identical over 10 bases. The germline CDR1 and CDR2 sequences are SGHRS and YFSETQ. CDR3 size: 17 residues. V shed 4 bases, J shed 6 bases, and the junction held 16 bases outside the gene matches. The CDR3, as DNA: TGCGCCAGCAGCCCCGGGACAGGGGTGGCGGCAGCTAGCGAGCAGTACTTC. Amino acid sequence: CASSPGTGVAAASEQYF.

The chain combines TRBV5-1 with TRBJ1-3, with D maybe TRBD1 (6 bases). This CDR3 spans 14 amino acids. V shed 2 bases and J shed 3 bases, with 9 bases lying between them. Germline V gene lookup returns CDR1 SGHRS and CDR2 YFSETQ. The CDR3 protein is CASSLQGRGNTIYF. DNA of the CDR3: TGCGCCAGCAGCTTACAGGGACGTGGAAACACCATATATTTT.

This clone showed up just once. This chain uses TRBV7-9 with TRBJ1-5; 7 bases align to TRBD1. Germline V gene sequence: CDR1 SEHNR, CDR2 FQNEAQ (reference sequence). The CDR3 sequence is 15 residues long. V trimming: 5 bases; J trimming: 4 bases; junction bases outside the gene matches: 8. CDR3 DNA sequence: TGTGCCAGCAGCCAGGGGGACAGCGTAAATCAGCCCCAGCATTTT. This gives the protein CASSQGDSVNQPQHF.

This sequence joins TRBV2 and TRBJ2-4, with 12 positions matching TRBD2. The germline V gene has CDR1 SNHLY and CDR2 FYNNEI. V lost 6 bases, J lost 5 bases, and 8 bases stayed unmatched. The CDR3 is made up of 16 amino acids. CDR3 sequence (DNA): TGTGCCAGCAGCCCCGAGGGACTAGCGGGCGAAAACATTCAGTACTTC. Protein sequence: CASSPEGLAGENIQYF.

The sample holds a few counts of this clone. This sequence joins TRBV6-1 and TRBJ1-2; 9 nucleotides line up with TRBD1. Germline loops: CDR1 MNHNS, CDR2 SASEGT. This CDR3 has 14 residues. V was clipped by 8 bases and J by 3 bases; unmatched bases: 7. As DNA, the CDR3 is TGTGCCAGCCGTCCTAGGACAGGGGACTATGGCTACACCTTC. Residues: CASRPRTGDYGYTF.

V is TRBV18 and J is TRBJ2-6; the D is unclear. The CDR3 spans 17 residues. Trimming cost V 5 bases and J 0 bases, with 14 bases left between them. Looked up from germline, CDR1 is KGHSH and CDR2 is LQKENI. The CDR3 protein is CASSTPTQSSGANVLTF. CDR3 DNA sequence: TGTGCCAGCTCAACTCCGACACAGAGCTCTGGGGCCAACGTCCTGACTTTC.

The chain employs TRBV7-8 and TRBJ1-3; D gene unclear. Trimming cost V 1 base and J 7 bases, with 17 bases left between them. This CDR3 is 16 amino acids long. The V gene's germline CDR1 is SGHVS and CDR2 FQNEAQ. The CDR3 protein is CASSLGLGVGENTIYF. As DNA, the CDR3 is TGTGCCAGCAGCTTAGGCCTCGGAGTGGGAGAGAACACCATATATTTT.

The chain combines TRBV19 with TRBJ1-2; 7 bases match TRBD1. From germline, CDR1 is LNHDA and CDR2 SQIVND (reference sequence). V was pared by 8 bases and J by 7 bases, with 10 bases of the junction left unmatched. The CDR3 totals 13 residues. The CDR3 nucleotides read TGTGCCAGTGAGACAGGGAAGATAGGTGGCTACACCTTC. Amino acid sequence: CASETGKIGGYTF.

The chain uses TRBV14 and TRBJ1-1; D is perhaps TRBD1 (5 bases). CDR3 length: 16 amino acids. Per germline, CDR1 SGHDN and CDR2 FVKESK. Trimming removed 0 bases from V and 1 base from J, with 12 bases in between. In DNA form, the CDR3 reads TGTGCCAGCAGCCAAGATCTGGGGGGGTGGAACACTGAAGCTTTCTTT. Amino acids: CASSQDLGGWNTEAFF.

This rearrangement joins TRBV6-6 to TRBJ2-2; D possibly corresponds to TRBD2 (6 bases). Germline lookup yields CDR1 MNHNY and CDR2 SVGAGI (reference sequence). The CDR3 loop spans 14 amino acids. The V gene lost 2 bases and the J gene lost 7 bases, with 11 bases spanning the gap. The CDR3 is CASSYGGLNGELFF. As DNA, the CDR3 is TGTGCCAGCAGTTACGGAGGGTTGAACGGGGAGCTGTTTTTT.

This rearrangement joins TRBV5-1 to TRBJ1-2, with 8 bases fitting TRBD1. The CDR3 has 15 amino acids. After removal of 3 bases from V and 6 bases from J, the junction contained 10 bases not matched to a gene. Germline V gene sequence: CDR1 SGHRS, CDR2 YFSETQ. Here the CDR3 reads CASSSWGRGQDGYTF. CDR3 sequence (DNA): TGCGCCAGCAGCTCGTGGGGCAGGGGGCAGGATGGCTACACCTTC. Based on the CDR3 plus reference TRBV5-1 and TRBJ1-2, the full variable domain is KAGVTQTPRYLIKTRGQQVTLSCSPISGHRSVSWYQQTPGQGLQFLFEYFSETQRNKGNFPGRFSGRQFSNSRSEMNVSTLELGDSALYLCASSSWGRGQDGYTFGSGTRLTVV.

The chain is built from TRBV9 and TRBJ1-3; D possibly corresponds to TRBD1 (5 bases). This CDR3 region has 15 residues. V shed 0 bases and J shed 2 bases, with 9 bases lying between them. Germline CDR1 and CDR2: SGDLS and YYNGEE. The chain's CDR3 is CASSVGVGPGNTIYF. CDR3 bases: TGTGCCAGCAGCGTAGGAGTGGGGCCTGGAAACACCATATATTTT.

The CDR3 coding sequence is TGCAGCGTTCGCAGGGGCCTCGGGATCTACACCTTC. Translation: CSVRRGLGIYTF. This chain links TRBV29-1 with TRBJ1-2, with a possible D match to TRBD1 (6 bases). CDR3 size: 12 residues. CDR1 is SQVTM and CDR2 is ANQGSEA in the germline V gene. V was trimmed by 5 bases and J by 10 bases, leaving 17 bases between them.

The chain is built from TRBV11-2 and TRBJ2-5; possibly TRBD1 for D (6 bases). Germline CDR1 and CDR2: SGHAT and FQNNGV. V was pared by 1 base and J by 0 bases, with 9 bases between. The CDR3 has 15 residues. CDR3 residues: CASSLVGADQETQYF. CDR3 in DNA: TGTGCCAGCAGCTTAGTGGGGGCAGACCAAGAGACCCAGTACTTC.

The chain combines TRBV18 with TRBJ1-5; TRBD1 might be the D (6 bases). The ends were cut back, 3 bases at V and 1 base at J, with 13 bases in the middle. This CDR3 region has 16 residues. The V gene's germline CDR1 is KGHSH and CDR2 LQKENI. The CDR3 reads CASSPETGQSNQPQHF. DNA for the CDR3: TGTGCCAGCTCACCCGAAACAGGACAGAGCAATCAGCCCCAGCATTTT.

The chain employs TRBV5-5 and TRBJ2-1; 12 positions match TRBD2. Germline assignment: CDR1 SGHKS and CDR2 YYEKEE (reference sequence). The V and J ends lost 4 bases and 4 bases, in that order; junction bases with no gene match: 6. The CDR3 spans 16 residues. This CDR3 is CASSIRTSGVYNEQFF. The CDR3 DNA is TGTGCCAGCAGCATCAGGACTAGCGGGGTTTACAATGAGCAGTTCTTC. The full variable domain, its missing parts supplied by reference TRBV5-5 and TRBJ2-1, is DAGVTQSPTHLIKTRGQQVTLRCSPISGHKSVSWYQQVLGQGPQFIFQYYEKEERGRGNFPDRFSARQFPNYSSELNVNALLLGDSALYLCASSIRTSGVYNEQFFGPGTRLTVL.

The chain carries TRBV9 and TRBJ2-2, with 9 bases identical to TRBD2. Germline V gene lookup returns CDR1 SGDLS and CDR2 YYNGEE. The CDR3 loop spans 17 amino acids. V lost 4 bases to trimming and J lost 1 base; unmatched junction nucleotides: 8. This CDR3 reads CASSPRLADMNTGELFF. The CDR3 region has the DNA TGTGCCAGCAGCCCCCGACTAGCGGATATGAACACCGGGGAGCTGTTTTTT.

The chain uses TRBV9 and TRBJ2-3; 10 positions agree with TRBD2. CDR1 and CDR2 (germline): SGDLS, YYNGEE. The trim removed 0 bases at V and 3 bases at J, leaving 16 bases unmatched. The CDR3 loop spans 20 amino acids. The CDR3 nucleotides are TGTGCCAGCAGCGTAGGGGTTTTTCGAGGGGCTAGCGGGGGAACAGATACGCAGTATTTT. Amino acids: CASSVGVFRGASGGTDTQYF.

The V call is TRBV7-9, the J call TRBJ2-1, with TRBD2 matching 10 bases. There are 18 residues in the CDR3. Per the germline V gene, CDR1 is SEHNR and CDR2 is FQNEAQ (reference sequence). The V gene end was trimmed by 1 base and the J gene end by 7 bases; junction bases not matched to a gene: 13. Written as DNA, the CDR3 is TGTGCCAGCAGCTTAGATTCGGTCAGCGGGGGGGCCAATAATGAGCAGTTCTTC. Protein: CASSLDSVSGGANNEQFF.

This clone occurred a few times. V usage is TRBV5-4 and J usage is TRBJ2-7, with 13 bases that match TRBD2. The length of the CDR3 is 16 residues. With V trimmed by 4 bases and J by 0 bases, 4 bases remained unmatched. CDR1 and CDR2 from the germline V gene are SGHNT and YYREEE (reference sequence). CDR3 nucleotides: TGTGCCAGCAGCGGGGGACTAGCGGGGAACTCCTACGAGCAGTACTTC. This encodes CASSGGLAGNSYEQYF.

The chain recombines TRBV10-1 with TRBJ2-1; D possibly uses TRBD1 or TRBD2 (6 bases each). V shed 10 bases and J shed 0 bases, with 13 bases lying between them. The length of the CDR3 is 14 residues. Germline values: CDR1 WNHNN, CDR2 SYGVQD (reference sequence). CDR3 sequence reads: CANRRGSSYNEQFF. In nucleotides, the CDR3 is TGCGCCAACAGGAGGGGGTCCTCCTACAATGAGCAGTTCTTC.

The CDR3 is CASSFSGATDTQYF. The CDR3 bases are TGTGCCAGCAGCTTTAGCGGGGCCACAGATACGCAGTATTTT. This sequence joins TRBV7-9 and TRBJ2-3, with 8 bases lining up with TRBD2. The CDR3 loop spans 14 amino acids. CDR1 is SEHNR and CDR2 is FQNEAQ in the germline V gene (reference sequence). V dropped 3 bases and J dropped 2; count of bases not matched to a gene: 1.

This clone was seen just once. This chain links TRBV28 with TRBJ2-2; D may be TRBD2 (7 bases). This CDR3 region has 17 residues. Germline CDR1 and CDR2: MDHEN and SYDVKM. Trimming cost V 4 bases and J 7 bases, with 22 bases left between them. The CDR3: CASSSPGRGGQDGELFF. CDR3 nucleotides: TGTGCCAGCAGTTCCCCCGGCCGCGGGGGCCAAGACGGGGAGCTGTTTTTT. The variable domain in full, with the rest retrieved from reference TRBV28 and TRBJ2-2, is DVKVTQSSRYLVKRTGEKVFLECVQDMDHENMFWYRQDPGLGLRLIYFSYDVKMKEKGDIPEGYSVSREKKERFSLILESASTNQTSMYLCASSSPGRGGQDGELFFGEGSRLTVL.

The chain joins TRBV9 to TRBJ1-3; 9 bases map to TRBD1. CDR1 and CDR2 from the germline V gene are SGDLS and YYNGEE. The trim removed 5 bases at V and 1 base at J, leaving 10 bases unmatched. CDR3 size: 17 residues. The CDR3 protein is CASSPRDRVWSGNTIYF. In DNA, the CDR3 is TGTGCCAGCAGTCCTAGGGACAGGGTGTGGTCTGGAAACACCATATATTTT.

The CDR3 DNA reads TGTGCCAGCAGCTTCCGTCCAGGGGCCCCAGGCTACGAGCAGTACTTC. Encoded protein: CASSFRPGAPGYEQYF. The V call is TRBV5-6, the J call TRBJ2-7; a possible D gene is TRBD1 (6 bases). Between the trimmed V and J ends, which lost 2 bases and 3 bases, there was a span of 18 bases. The germline CDR1 and CDR2 sequences are SGHDT and YYEEEE. The CDR3 has 16 residues.

The chain joins TRBV30 to TRBJ1-2; possible D gene TRBD1, 5 bases. The ends were cut back, 5 bases at V and 1 base at J, with 8 bases in the middle. The germline CDR1 and CDR2 sequences are GTSNPN and SVGIG (reference sequence). The CDR3 is made up of 12 amino acids. CDR3 nucleotides: TGTGCCTGGGTAGGGGATAACTATGGCTACACCTTC. Residues: CAWVGDNYGYTF.

With regard to this clone: This sample includes further DNA sequences coding for the same CDR3. The chain employs TRBV30 and TRBJ2-7; D is unresolved. The length of the CDR3 is 18 residues. Trimming pared 0 bases from V and 3 bases from J, leaving 24 bases between. Germline V gene lookup returns CDR1 GTSNPN and CDR2 SVGIG (reference sequence). CDR3 bases: TGTGCCTGGAGTGTAAACCGGTGGGCAGTCCAACCCCACTACGAGCAGTACTTC. It translates to CAWSVNRWAVQPHYEQYF.